This T cell receptor beta chain was captured in a study of blood T cell repertoires in COVID-19. Here immunoSEQ multiplex PCR was the method, and the copy in TCRdb shows in-frame clones only, minus some. Here the sample spans 400,000 to 450,000 clones, roughly nine tenths being singletons. CDR3 length: 14 amino acids. Germline CDR1 reads ENHRY; CDR2 reads SYGVKD. Germline trimming cut 8 bases from V and 3 bases from J; bases unmatched to any gene: 8. Each participant's cohort was designated according to participant-reported clinical history. Donors in Cohort 3 counted as recovered after two negative PCRs, clearance, or symptom resolution.

The chain combines TRBV10-3 with TRBJ1-2; TRBD1 aligns across 8 bases. This clonotype originated in a man aged 25-45 years who had recovered from COVID-19. Sample: PBMCs or T cells enriched from blood (not recorded which). CDR3 in DNA: TGTGCCATCGGCAAAGGACAGGGAGACTATGGCTACACCTTC. Protein sequence: CAIGKGQGDYGYTF.